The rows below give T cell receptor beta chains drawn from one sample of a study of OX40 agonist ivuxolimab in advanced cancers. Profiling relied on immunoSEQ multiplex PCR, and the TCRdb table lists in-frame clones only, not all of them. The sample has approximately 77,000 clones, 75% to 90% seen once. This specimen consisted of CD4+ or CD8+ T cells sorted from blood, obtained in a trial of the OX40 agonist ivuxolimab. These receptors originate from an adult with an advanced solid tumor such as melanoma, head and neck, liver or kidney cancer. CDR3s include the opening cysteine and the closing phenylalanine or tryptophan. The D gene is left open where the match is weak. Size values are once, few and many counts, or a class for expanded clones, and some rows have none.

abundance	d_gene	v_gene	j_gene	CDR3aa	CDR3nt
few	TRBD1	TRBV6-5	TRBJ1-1	CASSYGTALKNTEAFF	TGTGCCAGCAGTTACGGGACAGCTCTTAAGAACACTGAAGCTTTCTTT
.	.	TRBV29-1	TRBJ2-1	CSVEGGPSSYNEQFF	TGCAGCGTTGAGGGGGGGCCGAGCTCCTACAATGAGCAGTTCTTC
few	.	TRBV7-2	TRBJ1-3	CASSLDSFSGNTIYF	TGTGCCAGCAGCTTGGACAGTTTCTCTGGAAACACCATATATTTT
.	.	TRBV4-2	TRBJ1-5	CASSQGPQGNQPQHF	TGTGCCAGCAGCCAAGGGCCCCAGGGCAATCAGCCCCAGCATTTT
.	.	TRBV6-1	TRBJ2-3	CATRDRTDTQYF	TGTGCCACCCGGGACCGTACGGATACGCAGTATTTT
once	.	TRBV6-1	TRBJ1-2	CASSEAKRIYGYTF	TGTGCCAGCAGTGAAGCTAAAAGGATTTATGGCTACACCTTC
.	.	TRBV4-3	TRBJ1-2	CASSRNANYGYTF	TGCGCCAGCAGCCGCAACGCTAACTATGGCTACACCTTC
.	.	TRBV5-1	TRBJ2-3	CASSTGGNTDTQYF	TGCGCCAGCAGCACCGGGGGAAATACAGATACGCAGTATTTT
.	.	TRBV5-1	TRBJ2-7	CASSLAGSSNEQYF	TGCGCCAGCAGCTTGGCCGGCAGCTCTAACGAGCAGTACTTC
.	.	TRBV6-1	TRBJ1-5	CASSEKGGQPQHF	TGTGCCAGCAGTGAGAAGGGAGGCCAGCCCCAGCATTTT
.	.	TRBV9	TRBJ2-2	CASSVGPQSVSTGELFF	TGTGCCAGCAGCGTCGGACCGCAATCCGTGAGCACCGGGGAGCTGTTTTTT
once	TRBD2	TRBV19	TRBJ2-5	CASSITGTSGFKETQYF	TGTGCCAGTAGTATAACCGGGACTAGCGGGTTTAAAGAGACCCAGTACTTC
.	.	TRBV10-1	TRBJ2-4	CASSDRQYF	TGCGCCAGCAGTGACCGGCAGTACTTC
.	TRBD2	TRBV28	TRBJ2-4	CASSIAGGPTVQYF	TGTGCCAGCAGCATAGCGGGAGGCCCTACTGTTCAGTACTTC
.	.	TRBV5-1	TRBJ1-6	CASSIGQPNSPLHF	TGCGCCAGCAGCATCGGACAGCCCAATTCACCCCTCCACTTT
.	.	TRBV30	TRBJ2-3	CAYDITGWDTDTQYF	TGTGCCTATGACATCACGGGTTGGGACACAGATACGCAGTATTTT
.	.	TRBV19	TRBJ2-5	CASSVGRYQETQYF	TGTGCCAGTAGTGTAGGGAGGTACCAAGAGACCCAGTACTTC
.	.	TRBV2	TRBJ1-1	CASRKEENTEAFF	TGTGCCAGCAGGAAAGAGGAGAACACTGAAGCTTTCTTT
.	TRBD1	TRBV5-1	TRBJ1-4	CASSLPTGATNEKLFF	TGCGCCAGCAGCCTACCGACAGGGGCAACTAATGAAAAACTGTTTTTT
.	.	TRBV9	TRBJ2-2	CASSVGEVGELFF	TGTGCCAGCAGCGTAGGGGAGGTCGGGGAGCTGTTTTTT
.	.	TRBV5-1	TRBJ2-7	CASAAGGEPYEQYF	TGCGCCAGCGCCGCAGGGGGGGAACCCTACGAGCAGTACTTC
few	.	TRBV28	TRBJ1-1	CASRSGAEAFF	TGTGCCAGCAGGTCGGGGGCTGAAGCTTTCTTT
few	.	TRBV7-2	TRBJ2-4	CASSSQGGSIQYF	TGTGCCAGCAGCTCCCAGGGGGGGAGCATTCAGTACTTC
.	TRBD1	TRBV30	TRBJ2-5	CAWRDSGQGAETQYF	TGTGCCTGGAGGGATTCCGGACAGGGGGCAGAGACCCAGTACTTC
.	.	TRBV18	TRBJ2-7	CASSPPTGRTYEQYF	TGTGCCAGCTCACCACCGACAGGTCGCACCTACGAGCAGTACTTC
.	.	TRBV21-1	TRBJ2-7	CASSKGSGVQYF	TGTGCCAGCAGCAAAGGATCAGGGGTGCAGTACTTC
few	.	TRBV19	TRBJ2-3	CASSIDQEGGKRTDTQYF	TGTGCCAGTAGTATAGATCAGGAAGGGGGGAAGCGCACAGATACGCAGTATTTT
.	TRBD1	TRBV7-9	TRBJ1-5	CASSLSPGGFSNQPQHF	TGTGCCAGCAGCTTATCGCCAGGGGGCTTTAGCAATCAGCCCCAGCATTTT
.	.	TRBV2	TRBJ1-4	CASRTPTSAATSTNEKLFF	TGTGCCAGCAGGACCCCTACTTCGGCAGCCACCTCAACTAATGAAAAACTGTTTTTT
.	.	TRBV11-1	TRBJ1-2	CASSLTESYGYTF	TGTGCCAGCAGCTTGACGGAGAGCTATGGCTACACCTTC
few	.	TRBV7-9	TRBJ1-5	CASSPRGAHQPQHF	TGTGCCAGCAGCCCACGGGGGGCCCATCAGCCCCAGCATTTT
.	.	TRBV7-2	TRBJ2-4	CASSYLQGAGNIQYF	TGTGCCAGCAGCTACCTGCAGGGTGCAGGAAACATTCAGTACTTC
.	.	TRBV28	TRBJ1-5	CASIRQGGQPQHF	TGTGCCAGCATCCGCCAGGGAGGTCAGCCCCAGCATTTT
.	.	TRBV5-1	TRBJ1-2	CASDLPKGRDLGYGYTF	TGCGCCAGCGATTTACCGAAAGGACGGGACCTTGGGTATGGCTACACCTTC
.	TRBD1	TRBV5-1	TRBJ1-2	CASSFSQGEDGYTF	TGCGCCAGCAGCTTTTCTCAGGGGGAGGATGGCTACACCTTC
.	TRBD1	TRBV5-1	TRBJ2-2	CASSLAGTGGHTGELFF	TGCGCCAGCAGCCTCGCCGGGACAGGGGGCCACACCGGGGAGCTGTTTTTT
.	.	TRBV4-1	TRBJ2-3	CASSSPWLTDTQYF	TGCGCCAGCAGCTCTCCGTGGCTTACAGATACGCAGTATTTT
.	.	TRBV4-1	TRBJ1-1	CASSPRGPGVNTEAFF	TGCGCCAGCAGCCCAAGAGGGCCAGGGGTGAACACTGAAGCTTTCTTT
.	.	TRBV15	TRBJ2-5	CATSRDRQDETQYF	TGTGCCACCAGCAGAGATCGTCAGGACGAGACCCAGTACTTC
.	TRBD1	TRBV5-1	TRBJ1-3	CASSPGQPSGNTIYF	TGCGCCAGCAGCCCGGGACAGCCCTCTGGAAACACCATATATTTT
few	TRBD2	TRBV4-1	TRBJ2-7	CASKLDLAGLTEQYF	TGCGCCAGCAAATTGGATCTAGCGGGTCTTACCGAGCAGTACTTC
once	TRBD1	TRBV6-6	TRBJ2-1	CASRLGQGPVSEQFF	TGTGCCAGCAGATTGGGACAGGGGCCCGTCAGTGAGCAGTTCTTC
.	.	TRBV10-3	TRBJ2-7	CAISEMGYEQYF	TGTGCCATCAGTGAGATGGGCTACGAGCAGTACTTC
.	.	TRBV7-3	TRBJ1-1	CASSLGEAGEAFF	TGTGCCAGCAGCTTAGGGGAGGCGGGGGAGGCTTTCTTT
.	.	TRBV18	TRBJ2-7	CASTPSRQVLDEQYF	TGTGCCAGCACTCCATCGAGACAGGTTTTAGACGAGCAGTACTTC
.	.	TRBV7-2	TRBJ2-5	CASTTPGSQETQYF	TGTGCCAGCACCACCCCGGGCAGCCAAGAGACCCAGTACTTC
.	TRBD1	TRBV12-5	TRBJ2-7	CASGSGTGPTYEQYF	TGTGCTAGTGGTTCCGGGACAGGGCCTACCTACGAGCAGTACTTC
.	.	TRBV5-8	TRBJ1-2	CASSSGRVIFYYGYTF	TGTGCCAGCAGCTCGGGACGAGTGATATTTTACTATGGCTACACCTTC
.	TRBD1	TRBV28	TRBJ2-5	CASSAPTGGRETQYF	TGTGCCAGCAGTGCGCCCACAGGGGGCAGAGAGACCCAGTACTTC
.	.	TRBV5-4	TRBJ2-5	CASSLVGTGRKETQYF	TGTGCCAGCAGCTTGGTGGGCACGGGACGCAAAGAGACCCAGTACTTC
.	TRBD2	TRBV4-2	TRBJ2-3	CASSQVQSGRWSGDTQYF	TGTGCCAGCAGCCAGGTTCAAAGCGGGAGGTGGTCGGGGGATACGCAGTATTTT
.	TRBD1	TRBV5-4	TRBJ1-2	CASSGPDRGLDGYTF	TGTGCCAGCAGCGGCCCGGACAGGGGGTTGGATGGCTACACCTTC